A selection of T cell receptor beta chains follows, all from one sample in a study of Ad26.COV2.S vaccination and SARS-CoV-2 variants. The method was immunoSEQ multiplex PCR; TCRdb's version includes in-frame clones alone and lacks a portion of them. The table records about 680,000 clones, 70% to 90% of them present only once. The sample in question was peripheral blood, obtained in a trial of Ad26.COV2.S vaccine versus placebo. The source is a person between 18 and 65 years old who received the Ad26.COV2.S COVID-19 vaccine or a placebo. CDR3s include the opening cysteine and the closing phenylalanine or tryptophan. The D gene is left open where the match is weak. Clone size is given for some rows only: seen once, a few or many times, or a class if the clone is expanded.

CDR3,DNA,length,size,J,D,V
CASSLGGIYEQYF,TGTGCCAGCAGCTTGGGGGGAATCTACGAGCAGTACTTC,13,.,TRBJ2-7,.,TRBV5-6
CASSLERGSYEQYF,TGTGCCAGCAGCTTAGAGCGGGGGTCCTACGAGCAGTACTTC,14,.,TRBJ2-7,TRBD2,TRBV11-1
CASSATRWGAEAFF,TGTGCCAGCAGCGCAACCCGGTGGGGGGCTGAAGCTTTCTTT,14,.,TRBJ1-1,.,TRBV7-9
CASSPGLAAYEQYF,TGTGCCAGCTCACCCGGACTAGCGGCCTACGAGCAGTACTTC,14,.,TRBJ2-7,TRBD2,TRBV18
CASSDRRGQNNYEQYF,TGTGCCAGCAGTGACCGACGGGGACAGAACAACTACGAGCAGTACTTC,16,.,TRBJ2-7,TRBD1,TRBV6-4
CASIRTGQGWDTIYF,TGTGCCAGCATCAGGACGGGACAGGGCTGGGACACCATATATTTT,15,.,TRBJ1-3,TRBD1,TRBV6-5
CASSLQGQNTDTQYF,TGTGCCAGCAGCTTACAAGGGCAGAACACAGATACGCAGTATTTT,15,few,TRBJ2-3,.,TRBV9
CASSWTSSRSGGYTF,TGCGCCAGCAGCTGGACGTCATCCAGGTCTGGTGGCTACACCTTC,15,.,TRBJ1-2,.,TRBV5-1
CASSIGTGSGKLFF,TGTGCCAGTAGTATAGGGACAGGGAGTGGAAAACTGTTTTTT,14,.,TRBJ1-4,TRBD1,TRBV19
CASSRGQQQETQYF,TGCGCCAGCAGCAGGGGACAGCAACAAGAGACCCAGTACTTC,14,.,TRBJ2-5,TRBD1,TRBV5-1
CASSLVPGLAGPITDTQYF,TGTGCCAGCAGCTTGGTCCCTGGACTAGCGGGACCCATCACAGATACGCAGTATTTT,19,.,TRBJ2-3,TRBD2,TRBV7-2
CASSLGDLNEKLFF,TGCGCCAGCAGCTTGGGGGACTTGAATGAAAAACTGTTTTTT,14,.,TRBJ1-4,.,TRBV5-1
CASSRLWTSGTYEQYF,TGTGCCAGCAGCCGACTTTGGACTAGCGGGACCTACGAGCAGTACTTC,16,.,TRBJ2-7,TRBD2,TRBV27
CASSITGGYGYTF,TGTGCCAGTAGTATAACAGGGGGATATGGCTACACCTTC,13,.,TRBJ1-2,TRBD1,TRBV19
CASSPGGNEQFF,TGTGCCAGCAGCCCGGGGGGGAATGAGCAGTTCTTC,12,once,TRBJ2-1,TRBD2,TRBV4-2
CASSYNDRAYGYTF,TGTGCCAGCAGTTATAACGACAGGGCTTATGGCTACACCTTC,14,few,TRBJ1-2,TRBD1,TRBV6-5
CASSDRGPSYGYTF,TGTGCCAGCAGTGACAGGGGGCCTTCCTATGGCTACACCTTC,14,.,TRBJ1-2,TRBD1,TRBV25-1
CASSRTYYNEQFF,TGTGCCAGTAGTAGGACCTATTACAATGAGCAGTTCTTC,13,.,TRBJ2-1,.,TRBV19
CASDRGGDTEAFF,TGTGCCAGTGATAGGGGCGGGGACACTGAAGCTTTCTTT,13,once,TRBJ1-1,.,TRBV19
CASSKGLRAPRSNEQFF,TGTGCCAGCAGCAAAGGACTGCGGGCCCCCCGGAGCAATGAGCAGTTCTTC,17,.,TRBJ2-1,.,TRBV21-1
CASSFLPGLGIYEQFF,TGTGCCAGCAGTTTCCTTCCGGGACTAGGGATTTATGAGCAGTTCTTC,16,.,TRBJ2-1,TRBD2,TRBV5-5
CASKDNKAFF,TGTGCCAGCAAGGATAACAAAGCTTTCTTT,10,.,TRBJ1-1,.,TRBV2
CASSLSGTALSGANVLTF,TGCGCCAGCAGCTTGTCCGGGACAGCTCTCTCTGGGGCCAACGTCCTGACTTTC,18,.,TRBJ2-6,TRBD1,TRBV5-1
CASSFGEGAGNYGYTF,TGCGCCAGCAGCTTCGGAGAGGGCGCGGGGAACTATGGCTACACCTTC,16,once,TRBJ1-2,.,TRBV5-1
CASSSTTGTSAYNEQFF,TGTGCCAGCAGCTCAACCACCGGGACTAGCGCGTACAATGAGCAGTTCTTC,17,.,TRBJ2-1,TRBD2,TRBV7-6
CASSLAGTGGPDTQYF,TGCGCCAGCAGCTTGGCCGGGACAGGGGGCCCCGATACGCAGTATTTT,16,.,TRBJ2-3,TRBD1,TRBV5-1
CASRTGNTGELFF,TGCGCCAGCAGAACGGGGAACACCGGGGAGCTGTTTTTT,13,.,TRBJ2-2,.,TRBV5-1
CASSIEGPSYEQYF,TGTGCCAGTAGTATCGAGGGGCCATCCTACGAGCAGTACTTC,14,.,TRBJ2-7,.,TRBV19
CASSYVGNNEKLFF,TGTGCCAGCAGTTACGTCGGTAATAATGAAAAACTGTTTTTT,14,.,TRBJ1-4,.,TRBV6-6
CATSRDHRVEKLFF,TGTGCCACCAGCAGAGATCACAGGGTTGAAAAACTGTTTTTT,14,.,TRBJ1-4,.,TRBV15
CASRGQGTSYEQYF,TGTGCCAGCAGGGGACAGGGGACTTCCTACGAGCAGTACTTC,14,.,TRBJ2-7,TRBD1,TRBV27
CASSIAIANNEQFF,TGTGCCAGTAGTATAGCCATAGCGAACAATGAGCAGTTCTTC,14,.,TRBJ2-1,.,TRBV19
CASSPRNSNSGANVLTF,TGCGCCAGCAGCCCCCGGAACAGCAACTCTGGGGCCAACGTCCTGACTTTC,17,.,TRBJ2-6,.,TRBV5-1
CASSLGLAGVETQYF,TGTGCCAGCAGCTTAGGACTAGCGGGAGTGGAGACCCAGTACTTC,15,.,TRBJ2-5,TRBD2,TRBV7-2
CASSSWDGNQPQHF,TGTGCCAGCAGCTCCTGGGACGGCAATCAGCCCCAGCATTTT,14,.,TRBJ1-5,.,TRBV7-2
CSVVRDIGYEQYF,TGCAGCGTTGTACGGGATATAGGCTACGAGCAGTACTTC,13,.,TRBJ2-7,.,TRBV29-1
CATHFWGTTNEKLFF,TGTGCCACACATTTTTGGGGGACAACTAATGAAAAACTGTTTTTT,15,.,TRBJ1-4,.,TRBV30
CASSHGPLTEGYTF,TGTGCCAGCAGCCATGGGCCCCTTACGGAAGGCTACACCTTC,14,.,TRBJ1-2,.,TRBV5-4
CATSELAGGPNTGELFF,TGTGCCACCAGTGAGCTAGCGGGAGGGCCTAACACCGGGGAGCTGTTTTTT,17,.,TRBJ2-2,TRBD2,TRBV24-1
CASSRQTYNEQFF,TGTGCCAGCAGCCGCCAGACTTACAATGAGCAGTTCTTC,13,.,TRBJ2-1,.,TRBV7-8
CASSPDLISYNEQFF,TGTGCCAGCAGCCCCGACTTGATCTCCTACAATGAGCAGTTCTTC,15,.,TRBJ2-1,.,TRBV7-8
CASSLRGRNQPQHF,TGTGCCAGCAGCCTGAGGGGGCGCAATCAGCCCCAGCATTTT,14,.,TRBJ1-5,TRBD1,TRBV7-2
CASSLRFNQPQHF,TGTGCCAGCAGTTTGCGGTTCAATCAGCCCCAGCATTTT,13,.,TRBJ1-5,.,TRBV27
CASSLLTGTVYNEQYF,TGTGCCAGCTCACTTTTGACCGGGACAGTTTACAACGAGCAGTACTTC,16,.,TRBJ2-7,TRBD1,TRBV18
CASSEAFGGRGGYTF,TGTGCCAGCAGTGAAGCTTTCGGGGGGCGGGGTGGCTACACCTTC,15,.,TRBJ1-2,.,TRBV2
CSASGQLNTEAFF,TGCAGTGCTAGTGGGCAGCTGAACACTGAAGCTTTCTTT,13,.,TRBJ1-1,.,TRBV20-1